This T cell receptor beta chain was sequenced during a study of beta chain features in type 1 diabetes. At the level of the study: Patient and healthy donor groups were alike in age, gender and cell yields. General study results and limits: Researchers report that Type 1 diabetes patients had moderately but significantly shorter TCRB CDR3s across all four CD4+ subsets. In cDNA sequencing, cells with high TCR expression could be over-represented.

Of note for this clone: What it recognizes is unknown.

TCRB transcripts that were expressed got sequenced, as all of the isolated RNA had been reverse transcribed. Generated by immunoSEQ multiplex PCR, the TCRdb table keeps only in-frame clones and is missing some. The sample consists of hundreds of thousands of clones, over 10% of them appearing once. V was trimmed by 4 bases and J by 3 bases, leaving 16 bases between them. The CDR3 extends over 15 amino acids. CDR1 is SGHDN and CDR2 is FVKESK in the germline V gene. This clonotype was obtained from a man aged 18 to 35 with type 1 diabetes. The sample was naive CD4+ T cells from blood. J is TRBJ2-7 and V is TRBV14, with D tentatively TRBD1 or TRBD2 (6 bases each). The CDR3 sequence: CASSPSRGGDYEQYF. The CDR3 DNA sequence: TGTGCCAGCAGCCCAAGCAGGGGAGGAGACTACGAGCAGTACTTC.